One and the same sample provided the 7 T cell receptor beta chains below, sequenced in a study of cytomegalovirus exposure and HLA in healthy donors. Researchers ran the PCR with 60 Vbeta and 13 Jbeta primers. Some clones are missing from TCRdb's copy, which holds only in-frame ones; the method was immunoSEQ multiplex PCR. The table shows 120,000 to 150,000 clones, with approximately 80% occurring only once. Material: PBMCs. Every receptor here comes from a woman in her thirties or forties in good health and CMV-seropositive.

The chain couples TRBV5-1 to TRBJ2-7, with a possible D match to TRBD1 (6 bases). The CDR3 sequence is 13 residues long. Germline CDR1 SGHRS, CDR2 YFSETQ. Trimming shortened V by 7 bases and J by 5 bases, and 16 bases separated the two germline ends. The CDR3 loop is CASCLKQGHEQYF. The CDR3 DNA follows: TGCGCCAGCTGTTTAAAACAGGGCCACGAGCAGTACTTC.

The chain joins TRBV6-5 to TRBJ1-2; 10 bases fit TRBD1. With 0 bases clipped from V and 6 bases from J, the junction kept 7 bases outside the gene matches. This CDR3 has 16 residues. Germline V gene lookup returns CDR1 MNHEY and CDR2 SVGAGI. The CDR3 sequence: CASSYSSGQGHHGYTF. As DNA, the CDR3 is TGTGCCAGCAGTTACTCCTCGGGACAGGGGCATCATGGCTACACCTTC.

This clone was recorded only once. The DNA of the CDR3 is TGTGCCAGTTCCAGAAGGGGCGCCGAAGTAGGCAATCAGCCCCAGCATTTT. As protein: CASSRRGAEVGNQPQHF. V is TRBV19 and J is TRBJ1-5; a possible D gene is TRBD1 (5 bases). V shed 8 bases and J shed 2 bases, with 22 bases lying between them. The length of the CDR3 is 17 residues. Germline V CDR1 and CDR2: LNHDA, SQIVND (reference sequence).

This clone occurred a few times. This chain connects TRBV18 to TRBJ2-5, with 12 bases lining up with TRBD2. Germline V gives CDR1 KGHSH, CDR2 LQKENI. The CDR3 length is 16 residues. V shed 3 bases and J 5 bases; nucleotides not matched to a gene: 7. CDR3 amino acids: CASSPPGLAGWETQYF. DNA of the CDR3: TGTGCCAGCTCACCCCCCGGACTAGCGGGATGGGAGACCCAGTACTTC. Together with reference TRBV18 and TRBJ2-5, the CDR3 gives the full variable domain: NAGVMQNPRHLVRRRGQEARLRCSPMKGHSHVYWYRQLPEEGLKFMVYLQKENIIDESGMPKERFSAEFPKEGPSILRIQQVVRGDSAAYFCASSPPGLAGWETQYFGPGTRLLVL.

The CDR3 here is CASSGSIAGYNEQFF. The CDR3 nucleotides are TGTGCTAGTTCTGGGTCGATAGCGGGGTACAATGAGCAGTTCTTC. The J gene is TRBJ2-1, the V gene TRBV12-5; TRBD2 matches 8 bases. Germline CDR1 and CDR2: LGHNT and FRNRAP. V lost 8 bases and J lost 4; bases outside the gene matches: 10. This CDR3 region has 15 residues.

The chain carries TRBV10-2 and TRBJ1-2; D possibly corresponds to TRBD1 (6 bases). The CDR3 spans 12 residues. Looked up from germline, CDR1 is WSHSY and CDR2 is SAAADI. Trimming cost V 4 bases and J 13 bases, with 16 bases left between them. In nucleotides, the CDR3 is TGCGCCAGCAGTGTGGACAGCTTACTGCTCACCTTC. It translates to CASSVDSLLLTF.

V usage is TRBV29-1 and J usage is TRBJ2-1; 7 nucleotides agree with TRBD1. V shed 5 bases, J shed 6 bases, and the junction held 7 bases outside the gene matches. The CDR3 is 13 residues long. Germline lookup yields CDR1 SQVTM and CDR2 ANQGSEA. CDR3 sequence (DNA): TGCAGCGTTAGACAGGGTCTGGTCAATGAGCAGTTCTTC. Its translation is CSVRQGLVNEQFF.